This TCR beta chain was sequenced in a study of shared clonotypes between healthy human individuals. V was pared by 5 bases and J by 4 bases, with 5 bases of the junction left unmatched. The germline gives CDR1 KGHSH, CDR2 LQKENI. The CDR3 covers 13 residues. Study findings and constraints: Across subsets, estimated richness was generally greater for naive than for memory populations.

This clone occurred once. Its specificity is not known. TCRdb's copy holds only in-frame clones and misses some; the assay was immunoSEQ multiplex PCR. The sample has 1.5 million to 1.9 million clones; about 98% are singletons. This TCR was sampled from a man aged 30 to 45 in good health. The J gene is TRBJ2-7, the V gene TRBV18, with 7 bases lining up with TRBD1. Sequenced input: naive CD4+ T cells sorted from blood. Subset specified: CD45RA+ positively selected. In nucleotides, the CDR3 is TGTGCCAGCTCATCACGACAGGGATACGAGCAGTACTTC. It translates to CASSSRQGYEQYF.